This passage covers 28 T cell receptor beta chains from one sample sequenced in a study of OX40 agonist ivuxolimab in advanced cancers. The table came from immunoSEQ multiplex PCR; TCRdb's copy has only in-frame clones and leaves some out. The sample shows roughly 48,000 clones, 75% to 85% of them seen only once. Specimen: CD4+ or CD8+ T cells sorted from blood, collected in a trial of the OX40 agonist ivuxolimab. The receptors come from an adult with an advanced solid tumor such as melanoma, head and neck, liver or kidney cancer.

The J gene is TRBJ1-1, the V gene TRBV7-2; weak D call: TRBD1 (5 bases). The germline gives CDR1 SGHTA, CDR2 FQGNSA. V was pared by 1 base and J by 3 bases, with 12 bases between. The CDR3 spans 15 residues. The CDR3 loop is CASSLVSGADTEAFF. CDR3 in DNA: TGTGCCAGCAGCTTAGTATCCGGGGCTGACACTGAAGCTTTCTTT.

J is TRBJ1-2 and V is TRBV5-6; D unclear. V lost 3 bases and J lost 8, with 20 bases in between. The CDR3 covers 15 residues. Germline-derived CDR1 and CDR2 are SGHDT and YYEEEE. CDR3 coding DNA: TGTGCCAGCAGCTCGGTGGGCGTAACGGAAAAGGGCTACACCTTC. It codes for CASSSVGVTEKGYTF.

CDR3 in DNA: TGTGCCAGCAGCCCTACAGGGGATTGGTGGGACGAGCAGTACTTC. Translated: CASSPTGDWWDEQYF. The V call is TRBV5-4, the J call TRBJ2-5, with 7 bases matching TRBD1. The tail of the sequence fits TRBJ2-7 better, so the J call may be wrong. Germline V gene data show CDR1 as SGHNT and CDR2 as YYREEE (reference sequence). The CDR3 has 15 amino acids.

The V call is TRBV29-1, the J call TRBJ1-2; a possible D gene is TRBD1 (6 bases). The germline CDR1 and CDR2 sequences are SQVTM and ANQGSEA. There are 16 residues in the CDR3. Between the trimmed V and J ends, which lost 3 bases and 4 bases, there was a span of 21 bases. In DNA, the CDR3 is TGCAGCGTTGATAGGGACACCTACCAGTCGGGCTATGGCTACACCTTC. Translating gives CSVDRDTYQSGYGYTF. Complete variable domain (other parts from reference TRBV29-1 and TRBJ1-2): SAVISQKPSRDICQRGTSLTIQCQVDSQVTMMFWYRQQPGQSLTLIATANQGSEATYESGFVIDKFPISRPNLTFSTLTVSNMSPEDSSIYLCSVDRDTYQSGYGYTFGSGTRLTVV.

This clone was observed a single time. The chain is built from TRBV10-2 and TRBJ1-6; D gene uncertain. Germline values: CDR1 WSHSY, CDR2 SAAADI. Trimming stripped 6 bases from V and 5 bases from J, with 14 bases between. CDR3 size: 15 residues. This CDR3 is CASSLDGRDNSPLHF. CDR3 sequence (DNA): TGCGCCAGCAGCCTGGACGGAAGAGATAATTCACCCCTCCACTTT.

This clone came up once. The rearrangement links TRBV6-1 to TRBJ2-1; TRBD2 agrees at 11 bases. The CDR3 length is 14 residues. CDR1 is MNHNS and CDR2 is SASEGT in the germline V gene. The junction had 9 bases not matched to a gene; V was cut back by 7 bases and J by 10 bases. CDR3 DNA sequence: TGTGCCAGCAAGGGGGCTAGCGGGAGGCAGGAGCAGTTCTTC. Its translation: CASKGASGRQEQFF.

This chain uses TRBV4-1 with TRBJ2-3; 7 nucleotides match TRBD1. CDR1 and CDR2 (germline): MGHRA, YSYEKL. This CDR3 is 15 amino acids long. V shed 3 bases, J shed 1 base, and the junction held 4 bases outside the gene matches. This CDR3 reads CASSHRTGGTDTQYF. The CDR3 DNA reads as TGCGCCAGCAGCCACAGGACAGGAGGCACAGATACGCAGTATTTT.

This sequence joins TRBV27 and TRBJ1-2; D not certain. Germline V gives CDR1 MNHEY, CDR2 SMNVEV (reference sequence). Trimming left V 6 bases short and J 8 bases short, with 16 bases between. The CDR3 spans 13 residues. CDR3 in DNA: TGTGCCAGCAGCGCAAGAAGGATAGGGGGCTACACCTTC. Its protein product is CASSARRIGGYTF.

V is TRBV30 and J is TRBJ1-3; TRBD1 is a possible D gene (5 bases). V lost 5 bases and J 3 bases, leaving 11 bases between the germline ends. The V gene's germline CDR1 is GTSNPN and CDR2 SVGIG (reference sequence). The CDR3 spans 13 residues. The CDR3 spells CAWSGGDGNTIYF. In DNA, the CDR3 is TGTGCCTGGTCCGGGGGTGATGGAAACACCATATATTTT.

The chain links TRBV7-3 to TRBJ1-1, with a possible D match to TRBD1 (5 bases). Per germline, CDR1 SGHTA and CDR2 FQGTGA. This CDR3 has 13 residues. V dropped 2 bases and J dropped 2 bases, with 6 bases sitting between them. The CDR3 nucleotides read TGTGCCAGCAGCTTATGGGGCAACACTGAAGCTTTCTTT. It yields the protein CASSLWGNTEAFF.

The rearrangement uses TRBV7-3 and TRBJ2-2; unclear D gene. V lost 5 bases and J lost 0, with 13 bases in between. The germline V gene has CDR1 SGHTA and CDR2 FQGTGA. The CDR3 is 16 residues long. The CDR3: CASSHSGRANTGELFF. Here the CDR3 DNA reads TGTGCCAGCAGCCATTCCGGACGCGCGAACACCGGGGAGCTGTTTTTT. Full variable domain (missing parts from reference TRBV7-3 and TRBJ2-2): GAGVSQTPSNKVTEKGKYVELRCDPISGHTALYWYRQSLGQGPEFLIYFQGTGAADDSGLPNDRFFAVRPEGSVSTLKIQRTERGDSAVYLCASSHSGRANTGELFFGEGSRLTVL.

The V gene is TRBV4-1, the J gene TRBJ2-7; 11 nucleotides line up with TRBD2. The CDR3 spans 18 residues. V trimming: 4 bases; J trimming: 4 bases; junction bases outside the gene matches: 15. Germline V gene lookup returns CDR1 MGHRA and CDR2 YSYEKL. The CDR3 protein is CASSLLAGGHLTWYEQYF. The CDR3 DNA sequence: TGCGCCAGCAGCCTCCTAGCGGGGGGCCACCTTACCTGGTACGAGCAGTACTTC.

V and J are TRBV10-2 and TRBJ1-5; D is undetermined. Per the germline V gene, CDR1 is WSHSY and CDR2 is SAAADI. With 8 bases removed from V and 3 bases from J, the gap between germline ends came to 8 bases. The CDR3 covers 12 residues. CDR3 sequence reads: CASRENNQPQHF. The CDR3 nucleotides are TGCGCCAGCCGGGAAAACAATCAGCCCCAGCATTTT.

The J gene is TRBJ2-5, the V gene TRBV30; TRBD2 might be the D (6 bases). The CDR3 has 14 residues. V lost 2 bases and J 5 bases, leaving 15 bases between the germline ends. Germline V gene data show CDR1 as GTSNPN and CDR2 as SVGIG (reference sequence). CDR3 DNA: TGTGCCTGGAGTAAGGGGCTAGCGAGGGAGACCCAGTACTTC. Its translation: CAWSKGLARETQYF. Supplemented by reference TRBV30 and TRBJ2-5, the full variable domain reads SQTIHQWPATLVQPVGSPLSLECTVEGTSNPNLYWYRQAAGRGLQLLFYSVGIGQISSEVPQNLSASRPQDRQFILSSKKLLLSDSGFYLCAWSKGLARETQYFGPGTRLLVL.

The CDR3 DNA reads TGCAGCGTCTACGACAGGGCTAACAATGAGCAGTTCTTC. Translation gives CSVYDRANNEQFF. This rearrangement joins TRBV29-1 to TRBJ2-1, with 7 positions matching TRBD1. This CDR3 has 13 residues. Unmatched junction bases numbered 7, after V lost 6 bases and J lost 5 bases. Germline-derived CDR1 and CDR2 are SQVTM and ANQGSEA.

The chain joins TRBV14 to TRBJ1-6, with TRBD1 as a possible D gene (5 bases). CDR3 length: 16 residues. Deletions cut 4 bases from V and 2 bases from J, with 12 bases between. Germline lookup yields CDR1 SGHDN and CDR2 FVKESK. DNA for the CDR3: TGTGCCAGCAGCCCTGAGGGGACTACCTATAATTCACCCCTCCACTTT. Its protein product is CASSPEGTTYNSPLHF.

As DNA, the CDR3 is TGTGCCAGCAGCTTAGGGGCTAGCACAGATACGCAGTATTTT. Translating gives CASSLGASTDTQYF. The chain joins TRBV7-3 to TRBJ2-3; D is possibly TRBD1 (5 bases). With 2 bases removed from V and 0 bases from J, the gap between germline ends came to 6 bases. Germline CDR1 and CDR2: SGHTA and FQGTGA. There are 14 residues in the CDR3. Complete variable domain (other parts from reference TRBV7-3 and TRBJ2-3): GAGVSQTPSNKVTEKGKYVELRCDPISGHTALYWYRQSLGQGPEFLIYFQGTGAADDSGLPNDRFFAVRPEGSVSTLKIQRTERGDSAVYLCASSLGASTDTQYFGPGTRLTVL.

The chain uses TRBV15 and TRBJ2-7; D is ambiguous. The germline gives CDR1 LNHNV, CDR2 YYDKDF (reference sequence). CDR3 length equals 12 residues. V was cut by 0 bases and J by 6 bases, with 6 bases left in between. CDR3 loop: CATSRDGVEQYF. Here the CDR3 DNA reads TGTGCCACCAGCAGAGATGGGGTCGAGCAGTACTTC.

The J gene is TRBJ2-1, the V gene TRBV9; TRBD2 matches 10 bases. This CDR3 is 18 amino acids long. J lost 5 bases, V lost 4 bases, and 15 bases had no gene match. Germline assignment: CDR1 SGDLS and CDR2 YYNGEE. The CDR3 DNA follows: TGTGCCAGCAGCCCCCGCGGTAGCGGGAGGAACGTGGACAATGAGCAGTTCTTC. It is translated as CASSPRGSGRNVDNEQFF.

The V and J genes are TRBV6-6 and TRBJ2-7; 8 bases match TRBD1. Germline V gene data show CDR1 as MNHNY and CDR2 as SVGAGI (reference sequence). This CDR3 is 16 amino acids long. Trimming cost V 0 bases and J 2 bases; bases outside gene matches: 6. The CDR3 loop is CASSYSPGTGPYEQYF. The CDR3 DNA reads as TGTGCCAGCAGTTACTCTCCCGGGACAGGACCCTACGAGCAGTACTTC.

The V call is TRBV7-2, the J call TRBJ1-1; D remains ambiguous. V dropped 4 bases and J dropped 4 bases, with 16 bases sitting between them. Germline V gene data show CDR1 as SGHTA and CDR2 as FQGNSA. CDR3 length equals 15 residues. CDR3 in DNA: TGTGCCAGCAGCTCGAACCGGGATATCGGCACTGAAGCTTTCTTT. Amino acids: CASSSNRDIGTEAFF. Complete variable domain (other parts from reference TRBV7-2 and TRBJ1-1): GAGVSQSPSNKVTEKGKDVELRCDPISGHTALYWYRQSLGQGLEFLIYFQGNSAPDKSGLPSDRFSAERTGGSVSTLTIQRTQQEDSAVYLCASSSNRDIGTEAFFGQGTRLTVV.

The chain recombines TRBV9 with TRBJ2-7; possible D gene TRBD2, 6 bases. Germline CDR1 and CDR2: SGDLS and YYNGEE. The germline V and J ends were trimmed by 0 bases and 7 bases, with 11 bases remaining between them. The CDR3 runs to 13 residues. Here the CDR3 DNA reads TGTGCCAGCAGCGTAGTCGGGGGTGAGGAGCAGTACTTC. Protein: CASSVVGGEEQYF.

In this sample, this clone turned up a few times. The CDR3 is CASSLDAGYGTQYF. In DNA form, the CDR3 reads TGTGCCAGCAGCTTAGATGCGGGGTATGGGACCCAGTACTTC. This chain links TRBV7-2 with TRBJ2-5; TRBD2 is a possible D gene (6 bases). From germline, CDR1 is SGHTA and CDR2 FQGNSA. The CDR3 length is 14 residues. Trimming cost V 1 base and J 7 bases, with 13 bases left between them.

The chain joins TRBV5-4 to TRBJ2-1; 8 nucleotides match TRBD1. V lost 4 bases, J lost 3 bases, and 6 bases stayed unmatched. Germline values: CDR1 SGHNT, CDR2 YYREEE (reference sequence). CDR3 size: 15 residues. The CDR3 protein is CASSDGQGLYNEQFF. CDR3 in DNA: TGTGCCAGCAGCGACGGACAGGGCCTCTACAATGAGCAGTTCTTC. Variable domain in full (rest from reference TRBV5-4 and TRBJ2-1): ETGVTQSPTHLIKTRGQQVTLRCSSQSGHNTVSWYQQALGQGPQFIFQYYREEENGRGNFPPRFSGLQFPNYSSELNVNALELDDSALYLCASSDGQGLYNEQFFGPGTRLTVL.

The J gene is TRBJ2-5, the V gene TRBV5-4; TRBD2 aligns across 9 bases. Trimming cost V 3 bases and J 4 bases; bases outside gene matches: 10. Germline assignment: CDR1 SGHNT and CDR2 YYREEE (reference sequence). The CDR3 has 16 amino acids. The CDR3 protein is CASSSRAGGPVETQYF. Here the CDR3 DNA reads TGTGCCAGCAGCTCCAGGGCGGGAGGGCCGGTAGAGACCCAGTACTTC.

The V and J genes are TRBV14 and TRBJ2-5; TRBD1 agrees at 9 bases. V gave up 6 bases and J gave up 7 bases; unmatched junction bases: 15. Germline lookup yields CDR1 SGHDN and CDR2 FVKESK. CDR3 length equals 16 residues. The CDR3 DNA is TGTGCCAGCAGTCACGGAGGACAGGGGCGCAGGGGGACCCAGTACTTC. It specifies CASSHGGQGRRGTQYF.

This chain joins TRBV5-1 and TRBJ1-4; TRBD1 might be the D (6 bases). Germline V gives CDR1 SGHRS, CDR2 YFSETQ. The CDR3 totals 13 residues. V lost 4 bases and J 7 bases, leaving 11 bases between the germline ends. The CDR3 spells CASSRGAGEKLFF. The CDR3 region has the DNA TGCGCCAGCAGCCGGGGGGCGGGTGAAAAACTGTTTTTT.

The V call is TRBV6-1, the J call TRBJ1-6; TRBD1 is a possible D gene (5 bases). Germline-derived CDR1 and CDR2 are MNHNS and SASEGT. CDR3 length: 14 amino acids. The V end lost 0 bases, the J end lost 9 bases, and 9 bases lay between the germline ends. CDR3 amino acids: CASSEASGASPLHF. Here the CDR3 DNA reads TGTGCCAGCAGTGAAGCTTCCGGGGCTTCACCCCTCCACTTT.